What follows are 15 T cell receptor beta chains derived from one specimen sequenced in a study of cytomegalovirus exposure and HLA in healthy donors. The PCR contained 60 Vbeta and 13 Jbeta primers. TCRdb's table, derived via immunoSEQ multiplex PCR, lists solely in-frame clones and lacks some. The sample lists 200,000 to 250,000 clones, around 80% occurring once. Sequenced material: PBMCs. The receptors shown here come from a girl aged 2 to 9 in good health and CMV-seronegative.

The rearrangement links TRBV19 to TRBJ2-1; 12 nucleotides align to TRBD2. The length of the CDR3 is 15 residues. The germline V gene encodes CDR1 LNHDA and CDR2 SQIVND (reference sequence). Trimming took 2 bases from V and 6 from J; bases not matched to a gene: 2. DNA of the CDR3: TGTGCCAGTAGTATAACTAGCGGGGGGTTCAATGAGCAGTTCTTC. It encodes CASSITSGGFNEQFF.

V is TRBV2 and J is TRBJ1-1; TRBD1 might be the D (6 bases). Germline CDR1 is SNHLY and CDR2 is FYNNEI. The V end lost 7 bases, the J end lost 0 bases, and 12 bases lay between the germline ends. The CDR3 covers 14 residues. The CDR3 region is CASTKGVLNTEAFF. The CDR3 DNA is TGTGCCAGCACTAAGGGGGTTCTGAACACTGAAGCTTTCTTT.

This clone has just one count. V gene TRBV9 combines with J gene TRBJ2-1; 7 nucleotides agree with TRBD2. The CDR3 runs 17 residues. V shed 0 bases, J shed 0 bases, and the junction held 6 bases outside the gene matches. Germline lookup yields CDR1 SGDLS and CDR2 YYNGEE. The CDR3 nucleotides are TGTGCCAGCAGCGTAGCACCCGGGGGGAGCTCCTACAATGAGCAGTTCTTC. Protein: CASSVAPGGSSYNEQFF.

CDR3 protein: CASSAQGGDGYTF. CDR3 sequence (DNA): TGTGCCAGCAGCGCCCAGGGGGGAGATGGCTACACCTTC. The genes are TRBV9 and TRBJ1-2, with 7 bases identical to TRBD1. Germline V gene data show CDR1 as SGDLS and CDR2 as YYNGEE. The CDR3 contains 13 residues. V lost 3 bases to trimming and J lost 6 bases; unmatched junction nucleotides: 5.

The CDR3 sequence: CASRTVKTGGGEQYF. The CDR3 region has the DNA TGTGCCAGCAGGACCGTTAAGACAGGGGGCGGCGAGCAGTACTTC. The chain employs TRBV27 and TRBJ2-7, with 10 bases matching TRBD1. Germline V gene sequence: CDR1 MNHEY, CDR2 SMNVEV (reference sequence). The CDR3 is made up of 15 amino acids. J was trimmed by 6 bases and V by 6 bases; bases with no gene match: 11.

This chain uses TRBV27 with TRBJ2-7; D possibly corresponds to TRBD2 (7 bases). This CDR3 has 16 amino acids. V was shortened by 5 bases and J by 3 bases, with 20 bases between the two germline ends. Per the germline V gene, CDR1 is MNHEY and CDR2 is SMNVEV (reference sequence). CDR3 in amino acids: CASSLSGGGRGYEQYF. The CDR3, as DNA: TGTGCCAGCAGTCTTTCCGGGGGCGGGAGAGGCTACGAGCAGTACTTC.

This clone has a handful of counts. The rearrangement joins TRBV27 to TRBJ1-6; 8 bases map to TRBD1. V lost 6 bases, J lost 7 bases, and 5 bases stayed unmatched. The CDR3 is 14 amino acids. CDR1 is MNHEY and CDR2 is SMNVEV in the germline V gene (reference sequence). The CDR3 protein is CASRAGTGNSPLHF. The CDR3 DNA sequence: TGTGCCAGCAGGGCCGGGACAGGCAATTCACCCCTCCACTTT.

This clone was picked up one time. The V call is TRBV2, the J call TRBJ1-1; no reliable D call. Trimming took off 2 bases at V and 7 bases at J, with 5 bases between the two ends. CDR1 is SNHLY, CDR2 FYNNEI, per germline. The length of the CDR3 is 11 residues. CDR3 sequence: CASSEYSEAFF. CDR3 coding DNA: TGTGCCAGCAGTGAATATAGTGAAGCTTTCTTT.

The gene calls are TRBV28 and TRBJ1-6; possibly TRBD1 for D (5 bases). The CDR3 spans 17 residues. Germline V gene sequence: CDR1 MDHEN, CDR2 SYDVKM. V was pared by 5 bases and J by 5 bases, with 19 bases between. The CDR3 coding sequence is TGTGCCAGCAGTCGCTATCCCCAGGGTCTTGATAATTCACCCCTCCACTTT. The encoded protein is CASSRYPQGLDNSPLHF. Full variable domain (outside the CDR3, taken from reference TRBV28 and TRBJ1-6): DVKVTQSSRYLVKRTGEKVFLECVQDMDHENMFWYRQDPGLGLRLIYFSYDVKMKEKGDIPEGYSVSREKKERFSLILESASTNQTSMYLCASSRYPQGLDNSPLHFGNGTRLTVT.

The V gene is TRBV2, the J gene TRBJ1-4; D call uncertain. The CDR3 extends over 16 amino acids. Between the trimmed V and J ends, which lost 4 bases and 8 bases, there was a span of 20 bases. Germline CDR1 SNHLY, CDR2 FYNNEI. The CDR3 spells CASSGMGLSGNEKLFF. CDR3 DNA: TGTGCCAGCAGTGGAATGGGTCTCTCAGGAAACGAAAAACTGTTTTTT.

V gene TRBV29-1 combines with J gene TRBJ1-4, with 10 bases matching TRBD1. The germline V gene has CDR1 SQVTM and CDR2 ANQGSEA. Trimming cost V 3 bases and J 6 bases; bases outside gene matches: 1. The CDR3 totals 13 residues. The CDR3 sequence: CSVEDRGDEKLFF. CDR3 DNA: TGCAGCGTTGAGGACAGGGGGGATGAAAAACTGTTTTTT.

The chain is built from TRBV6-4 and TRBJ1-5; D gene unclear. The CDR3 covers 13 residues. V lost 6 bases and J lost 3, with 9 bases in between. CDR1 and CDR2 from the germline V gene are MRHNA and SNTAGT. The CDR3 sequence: CASRALTNQPQHF. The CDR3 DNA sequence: TGTGCCAGCAGGGCTCTTACCAATCAGCCCCAGCATTTT.

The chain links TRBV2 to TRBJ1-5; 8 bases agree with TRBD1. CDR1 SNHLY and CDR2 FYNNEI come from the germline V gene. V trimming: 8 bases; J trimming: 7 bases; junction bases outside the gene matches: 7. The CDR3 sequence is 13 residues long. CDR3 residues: CASGDRSEQPQHF. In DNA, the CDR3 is TGTGCCAGCGGGGACAGGTCGGAACAGCCCCAGCATTTT.

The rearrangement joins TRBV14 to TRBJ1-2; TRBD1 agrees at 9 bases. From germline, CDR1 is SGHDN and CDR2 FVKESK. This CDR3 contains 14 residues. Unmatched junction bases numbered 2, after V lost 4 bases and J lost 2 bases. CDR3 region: CASSLGTGNYGYTF. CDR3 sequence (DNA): TGTGCCAGCAGCCTTGGGACAGGGAACTATGGCTACACCTTC.

CDR3 in DNA: TGCGCCAGCAGCCCCTCTAGCGGAGCTCATTGGGAGCAGTACTTC. It yields the protein CASSPSSGAHWEQYF. V gene TRBV10-2 combines with J gene TRBJ2-7; 7 nucleotides agree with TRBD2. Trimming took 6 bases from V and 7 from J; bases not matched to a gene: 15. Per the germline V gene, CDR1 is WSHSY and CDR2 is SAAADI. The CDR3 length is 15 residues.